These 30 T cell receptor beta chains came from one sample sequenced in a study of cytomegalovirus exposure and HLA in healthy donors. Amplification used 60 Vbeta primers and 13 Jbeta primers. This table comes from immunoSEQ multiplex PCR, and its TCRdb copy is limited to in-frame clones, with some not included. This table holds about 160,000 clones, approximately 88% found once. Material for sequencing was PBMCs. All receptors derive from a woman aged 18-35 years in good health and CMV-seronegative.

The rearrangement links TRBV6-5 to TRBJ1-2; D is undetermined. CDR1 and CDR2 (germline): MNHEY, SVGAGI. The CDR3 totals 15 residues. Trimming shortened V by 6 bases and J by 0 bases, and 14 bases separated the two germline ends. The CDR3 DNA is TGTGCCAGCAGACAATGGGTGGACTCTAACTATGGCTACACCTTC. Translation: CASRQWVDSNYGYTF.

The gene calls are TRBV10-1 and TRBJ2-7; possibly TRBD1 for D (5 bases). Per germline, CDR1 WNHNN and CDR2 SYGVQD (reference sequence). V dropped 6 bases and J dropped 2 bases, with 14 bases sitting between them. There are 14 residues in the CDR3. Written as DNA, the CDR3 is TGCGCCAGCAGGCCTGACAGCTACCCCTACGAGCAGTACTTC. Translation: CASRPDSYPYEQYF.

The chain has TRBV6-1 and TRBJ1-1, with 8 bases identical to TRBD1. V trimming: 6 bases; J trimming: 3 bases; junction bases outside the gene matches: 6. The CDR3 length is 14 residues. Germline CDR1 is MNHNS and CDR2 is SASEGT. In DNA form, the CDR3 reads TGTGCCAGCAGACTCAGGGGGCTAGACACTGAAGCTTTCTTT. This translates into CASRLRGLDTEAFF.

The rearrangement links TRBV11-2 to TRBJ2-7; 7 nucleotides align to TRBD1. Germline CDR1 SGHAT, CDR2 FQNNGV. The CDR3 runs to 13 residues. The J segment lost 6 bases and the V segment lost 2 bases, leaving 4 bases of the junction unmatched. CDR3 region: CASSLKTGREQYF. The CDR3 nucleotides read TGTGCCAGCAGCTTAAAGACAGGGCGCGAGCAGTACTTC.

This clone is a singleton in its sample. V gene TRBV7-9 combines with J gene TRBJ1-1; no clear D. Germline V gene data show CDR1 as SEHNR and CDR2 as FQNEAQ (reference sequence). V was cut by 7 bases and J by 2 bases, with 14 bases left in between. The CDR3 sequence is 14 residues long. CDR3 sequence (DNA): TGTGCCAGCACAATCGCGGGATCAAACACTGAAGCTTTCTTT. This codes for CASTIAGSNTEAFF.

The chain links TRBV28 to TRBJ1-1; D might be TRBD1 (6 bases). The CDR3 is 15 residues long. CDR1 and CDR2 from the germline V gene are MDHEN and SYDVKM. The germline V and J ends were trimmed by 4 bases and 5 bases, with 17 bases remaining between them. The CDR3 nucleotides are TGTGCCAGCAGTTCCCCAGGGGATGGGAAGACTGAAGCTTTCTTT. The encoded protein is CASSSPGDGKTEAFF.

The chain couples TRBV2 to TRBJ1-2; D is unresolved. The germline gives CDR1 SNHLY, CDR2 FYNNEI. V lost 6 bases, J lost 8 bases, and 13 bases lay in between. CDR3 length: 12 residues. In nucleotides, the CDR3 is TGTGCCAGCAGCTACGAACGGAGAGGCTACACCTTC. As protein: CASSYERRGYTF.

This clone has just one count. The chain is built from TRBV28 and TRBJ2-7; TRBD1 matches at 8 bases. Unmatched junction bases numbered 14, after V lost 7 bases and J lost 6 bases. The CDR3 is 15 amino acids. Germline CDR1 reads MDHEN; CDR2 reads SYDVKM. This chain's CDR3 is CASTKLALRGREQYF. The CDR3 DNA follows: TGTGCCAGCACCAAACTAGCCCTCAGGGGGCGCGAGCAGTACTTC. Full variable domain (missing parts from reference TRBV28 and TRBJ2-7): DVKVTQSSRYLVKRTGEKVFLECVQDMDHENMFWYRQDPGLGLRLIYFSYDVKMKEKGDIPEGYSVSREKKERFSLILESASTNQTSMYLCASTKLALRGREQYFGPGTRLTVT.

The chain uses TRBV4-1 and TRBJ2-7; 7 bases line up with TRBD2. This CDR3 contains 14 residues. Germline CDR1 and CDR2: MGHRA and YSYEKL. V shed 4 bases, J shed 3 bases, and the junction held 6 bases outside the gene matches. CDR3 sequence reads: CASSRAGSNYEQYF. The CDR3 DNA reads TGCGCCAGCAGCCGAGCGGGGTCCAACTACGAGCAGTACTTC.

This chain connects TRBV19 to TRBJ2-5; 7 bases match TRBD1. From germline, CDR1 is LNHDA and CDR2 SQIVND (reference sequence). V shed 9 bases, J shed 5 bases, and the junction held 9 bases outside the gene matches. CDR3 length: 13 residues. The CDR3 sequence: CASGHTGDETQYF. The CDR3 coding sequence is TGTGCCAGCGGCCACACAGGGGATGAGACCCAGTACTTC.

CDR3 nucleotide sequence: TGTGCCAGTAGTGGACAGGGTGTGAAACTGTTTTTT. Translation: CASSGQGVKLFF. The gene calls are TRBV19 and TRBJ1-4; 8 nucleotides line up with TRBD1. CDR1 is LNHDA, CDR2 SQIVND, per germline (reference sequence). The CDR3 loop spans 12 amino acids. V lost 5 bases to trimming and J lost 11 bases; unmatched junction nucleotides: 4.

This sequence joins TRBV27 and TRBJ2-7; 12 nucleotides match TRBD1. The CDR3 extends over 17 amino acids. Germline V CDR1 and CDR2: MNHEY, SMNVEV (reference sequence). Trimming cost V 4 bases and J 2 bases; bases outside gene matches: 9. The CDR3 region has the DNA TGTGCCAGCAGTTCACTCGGGGGGACAGGGGGCACCTACGAGCAGTACTTC. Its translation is CASSSLGGTGGTYEQYF.

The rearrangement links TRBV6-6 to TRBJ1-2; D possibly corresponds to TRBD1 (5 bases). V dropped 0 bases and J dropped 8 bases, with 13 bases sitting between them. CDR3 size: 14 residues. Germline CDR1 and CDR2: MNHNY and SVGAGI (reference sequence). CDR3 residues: CASSYSEGPVGYTF. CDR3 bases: TGTGCCAGCAGTTACTCGGAGGGGCCGGTAGGCTACACCTTC.

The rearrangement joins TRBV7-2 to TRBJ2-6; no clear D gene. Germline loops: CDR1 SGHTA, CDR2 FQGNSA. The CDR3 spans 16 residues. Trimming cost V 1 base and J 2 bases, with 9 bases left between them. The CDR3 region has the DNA TGTGCCAGCAGCTTAGATCGTATCCCTGGGGCCAACGTCCTGACTTTC. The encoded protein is CASSLDRIPGANVLTF.

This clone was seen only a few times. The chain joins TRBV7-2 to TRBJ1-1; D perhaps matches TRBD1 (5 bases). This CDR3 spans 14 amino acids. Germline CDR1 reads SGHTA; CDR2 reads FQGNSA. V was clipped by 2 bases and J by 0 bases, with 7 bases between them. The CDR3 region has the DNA TGTGCCAGCAGCTTATCAGGGCTGAACACTGAAGCTTTCTTT. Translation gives CASSLSGLNTEAFF.

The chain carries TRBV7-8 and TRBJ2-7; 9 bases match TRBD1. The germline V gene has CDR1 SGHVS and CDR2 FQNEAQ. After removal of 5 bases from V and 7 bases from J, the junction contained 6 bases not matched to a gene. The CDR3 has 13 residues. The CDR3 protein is CASSPHRGREQYF. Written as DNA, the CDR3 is TGTGCCAGCAGCCCGCACAGGGGGCGAGAGCAGTACTTC.

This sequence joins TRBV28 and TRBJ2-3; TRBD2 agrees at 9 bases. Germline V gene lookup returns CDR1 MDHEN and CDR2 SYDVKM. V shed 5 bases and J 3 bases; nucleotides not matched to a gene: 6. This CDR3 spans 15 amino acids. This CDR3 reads CASSPHLAGTDTQYF. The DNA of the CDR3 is TGTGCCAGCAGTCCCCACCTAGCGGGGACAGATACGCAGTATTTT.

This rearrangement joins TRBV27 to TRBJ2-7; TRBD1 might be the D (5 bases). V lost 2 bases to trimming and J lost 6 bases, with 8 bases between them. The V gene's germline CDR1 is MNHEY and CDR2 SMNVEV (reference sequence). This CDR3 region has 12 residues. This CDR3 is CASSLQGGEQYF. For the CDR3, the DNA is TGTGCCAGCAGTTTACAGGGTGGCGAGCAGTACTTC.

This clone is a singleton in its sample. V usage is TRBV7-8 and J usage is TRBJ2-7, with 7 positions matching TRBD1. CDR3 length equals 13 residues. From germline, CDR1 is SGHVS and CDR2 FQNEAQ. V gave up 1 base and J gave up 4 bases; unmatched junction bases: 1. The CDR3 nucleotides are TGTGCCAGCAGCTTAGACAGGGGTTACGAGCAGTACTTC. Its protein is CASSLDRGYEQYF.

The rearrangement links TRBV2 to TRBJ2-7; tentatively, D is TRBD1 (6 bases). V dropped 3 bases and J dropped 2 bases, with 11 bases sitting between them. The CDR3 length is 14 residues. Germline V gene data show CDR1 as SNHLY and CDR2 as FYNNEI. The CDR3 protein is CASSERTATYEQYF. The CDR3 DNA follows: TGTGCCAGCAGTGAGAGGACAGCCACCTACGAGCAGTACTTC.

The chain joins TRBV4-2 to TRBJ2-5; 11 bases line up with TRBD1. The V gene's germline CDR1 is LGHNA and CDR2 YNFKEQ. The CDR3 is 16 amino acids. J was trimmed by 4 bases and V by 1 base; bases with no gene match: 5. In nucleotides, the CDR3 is TGTGCCAGCAGCCAAGGGACAGGGGGCTTCGGAGAGACCCAGTACTTC. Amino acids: CASSQGTGGFGETQYF.

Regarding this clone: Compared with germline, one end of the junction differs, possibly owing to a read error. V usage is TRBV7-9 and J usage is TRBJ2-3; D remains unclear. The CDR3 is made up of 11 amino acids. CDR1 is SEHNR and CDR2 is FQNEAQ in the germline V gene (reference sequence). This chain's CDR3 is CSSSTEDTQYF. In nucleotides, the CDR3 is TGTTCCAGCAGCACAGAGGATACGCAGTATTTT.

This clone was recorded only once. This CDR3 reads CASSYGAGGPTGELFF. Here the CDR3 DNA reads TGTGCCAGCAGTTACGGGGCGGGGGGGCCCACCGGGGAGCTGTTTTTT. The J gene is TRBJ2-2, the V gene TRBV6-6; 9 bases are a match to TRBD2. Germline assignment: CDR1 MNHNY and CDR2 SVGAGI (reference sequence). The CDR3 has 16 residues. The junction had 5 bases not matched to a gene; V was cut back by 2 bases and J by 4 bases.

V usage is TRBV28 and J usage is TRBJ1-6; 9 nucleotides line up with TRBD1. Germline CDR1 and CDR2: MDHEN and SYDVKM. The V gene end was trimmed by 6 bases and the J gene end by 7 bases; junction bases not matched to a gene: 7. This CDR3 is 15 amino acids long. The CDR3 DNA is TGTGCCAGCAGCCAGAACAGGGGGCGGAATTCACCCCTCCACTTT. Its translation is CASSQNRGRNSPLHF.

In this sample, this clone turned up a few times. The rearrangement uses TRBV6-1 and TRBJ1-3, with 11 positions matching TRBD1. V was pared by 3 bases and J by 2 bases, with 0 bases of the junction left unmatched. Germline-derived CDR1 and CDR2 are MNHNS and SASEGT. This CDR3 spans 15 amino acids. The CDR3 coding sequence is TGTGCCAGCAGTGAGGGACAGGGGGCTGGAAACACCATATATTTT. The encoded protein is CASSEGQGAGNTIYF.

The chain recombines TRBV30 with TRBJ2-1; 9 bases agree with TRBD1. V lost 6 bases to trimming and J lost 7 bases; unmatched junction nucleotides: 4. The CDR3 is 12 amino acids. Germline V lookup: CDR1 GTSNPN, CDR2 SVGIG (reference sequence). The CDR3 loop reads CACRTGANEQFF. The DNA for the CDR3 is TGTGCCTGCCGGACAGGGGCTAATGAGCAGTTCTTC.

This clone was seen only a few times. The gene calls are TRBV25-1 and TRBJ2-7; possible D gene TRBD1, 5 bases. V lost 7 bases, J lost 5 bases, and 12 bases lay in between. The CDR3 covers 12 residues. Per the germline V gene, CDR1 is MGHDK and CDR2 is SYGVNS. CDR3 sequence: CASKGFENEQYF. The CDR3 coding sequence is TGTGCCAGCAAGGGGTTTGAGAACGAGCAGTACTTC.

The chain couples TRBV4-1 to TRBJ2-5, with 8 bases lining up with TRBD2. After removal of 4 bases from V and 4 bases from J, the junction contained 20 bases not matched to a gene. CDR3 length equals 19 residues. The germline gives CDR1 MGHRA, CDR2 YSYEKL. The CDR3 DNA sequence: TGCGCCAGCAGCCCGTCGGGGGGGCGGGGGAGGGAAGTTCGAGAGACCCAGTACTTC. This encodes CASSPSGGRGREVRETQYF.

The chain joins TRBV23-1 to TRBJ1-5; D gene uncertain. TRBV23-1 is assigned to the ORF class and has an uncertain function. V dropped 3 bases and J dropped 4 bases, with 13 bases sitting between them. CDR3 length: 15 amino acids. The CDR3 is CASSHASPTNQPQHF. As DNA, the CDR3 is TGCGCCAGCAGTCATGCTAGCCCAACTAATCAGCCCCAGCATTTT.

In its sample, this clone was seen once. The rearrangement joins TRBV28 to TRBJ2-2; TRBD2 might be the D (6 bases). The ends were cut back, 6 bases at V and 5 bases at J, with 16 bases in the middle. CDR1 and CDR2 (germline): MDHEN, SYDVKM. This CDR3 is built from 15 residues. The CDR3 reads CASSAQGRGTGELFF. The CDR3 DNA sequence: TGTGCCAGCAGCGCTCAGGGCCGGGGGACCGGGGAGCTGTTTTTT.